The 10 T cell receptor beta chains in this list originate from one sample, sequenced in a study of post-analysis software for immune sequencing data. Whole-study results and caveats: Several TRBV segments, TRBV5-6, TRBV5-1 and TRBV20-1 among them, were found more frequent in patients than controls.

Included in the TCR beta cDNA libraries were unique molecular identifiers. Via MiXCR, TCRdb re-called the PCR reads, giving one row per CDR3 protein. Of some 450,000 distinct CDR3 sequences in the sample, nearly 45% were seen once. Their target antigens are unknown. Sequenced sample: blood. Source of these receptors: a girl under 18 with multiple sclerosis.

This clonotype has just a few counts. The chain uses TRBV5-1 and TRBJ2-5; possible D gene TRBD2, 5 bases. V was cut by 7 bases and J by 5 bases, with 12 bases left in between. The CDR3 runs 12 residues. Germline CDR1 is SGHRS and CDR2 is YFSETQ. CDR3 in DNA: TGCGCCAGCGGGAGTCGGTCGGAGACCCAGTACTTC. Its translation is CASGSRSETQYF.

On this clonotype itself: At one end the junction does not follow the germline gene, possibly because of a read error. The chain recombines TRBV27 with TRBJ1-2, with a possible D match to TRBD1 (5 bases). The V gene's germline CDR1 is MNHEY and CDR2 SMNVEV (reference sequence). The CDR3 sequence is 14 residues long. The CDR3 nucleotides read TGTGCCGGCAGTACGGGACGGGAAAACTATGGCGACACCTTC. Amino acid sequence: CAGSTGRENYGDTF.

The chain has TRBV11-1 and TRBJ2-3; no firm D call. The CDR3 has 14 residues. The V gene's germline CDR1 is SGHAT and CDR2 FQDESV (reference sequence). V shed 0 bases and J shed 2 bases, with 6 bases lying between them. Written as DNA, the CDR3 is TGTGCCAGCAGCTTAGCGTATTTCACAGATACGCAGTATTTT. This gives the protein CASSLAYFTDTQYF.

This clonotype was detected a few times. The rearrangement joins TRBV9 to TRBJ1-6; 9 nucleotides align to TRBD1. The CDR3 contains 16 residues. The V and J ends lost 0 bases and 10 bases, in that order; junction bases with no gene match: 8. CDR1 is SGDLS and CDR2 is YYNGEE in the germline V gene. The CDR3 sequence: CASSVGGDRVGSPLHF. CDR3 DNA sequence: TGTGCCAGCAGCGTAGGAGGGGACAGGGTTGGATCACCCCTCCACTTT.

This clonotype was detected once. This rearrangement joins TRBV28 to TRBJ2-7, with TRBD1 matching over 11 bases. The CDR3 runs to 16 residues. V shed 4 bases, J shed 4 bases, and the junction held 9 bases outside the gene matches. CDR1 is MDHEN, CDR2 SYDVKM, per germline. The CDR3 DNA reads TGTGCCAGCAGTTGGGAGGGACAGGGGGATGGGTACGAGCAGTACTTC. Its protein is CASSWEGQGDGYEQYF.

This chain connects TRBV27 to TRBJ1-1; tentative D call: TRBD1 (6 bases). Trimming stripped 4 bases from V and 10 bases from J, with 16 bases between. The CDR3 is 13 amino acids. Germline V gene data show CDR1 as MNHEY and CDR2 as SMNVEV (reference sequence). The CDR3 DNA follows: TGTGCCAGCAGTTCCGATCGACAGGCAGCAGCTTTCTTT. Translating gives CASSSDRQAAAFF.

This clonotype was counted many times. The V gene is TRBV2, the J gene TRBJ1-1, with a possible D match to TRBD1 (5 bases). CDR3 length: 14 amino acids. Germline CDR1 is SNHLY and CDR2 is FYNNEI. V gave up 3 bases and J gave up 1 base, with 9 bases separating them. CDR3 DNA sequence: TGTGCCAGCAGTGAGGGACTCTGGAACACTGAAGCTTTCTTT. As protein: CASSEGLWNTEAFF.

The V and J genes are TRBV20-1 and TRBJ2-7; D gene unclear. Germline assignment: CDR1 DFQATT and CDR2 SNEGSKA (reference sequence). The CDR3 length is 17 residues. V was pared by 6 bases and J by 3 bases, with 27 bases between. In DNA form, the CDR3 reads TGCAGTGCCCATCCCCCCACCTACGGTTCCCCCTACTACGAGCAGTACTTC. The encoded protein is CSAHPPTYGSPYYEQYF.

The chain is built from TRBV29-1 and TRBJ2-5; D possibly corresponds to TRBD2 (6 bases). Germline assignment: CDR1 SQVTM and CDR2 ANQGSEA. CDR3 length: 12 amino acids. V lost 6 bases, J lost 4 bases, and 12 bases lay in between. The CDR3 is CSVREAGETQYF. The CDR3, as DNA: TGCAGCGTGAGGGAGGCGGGAGAGACCCAGTACTTC.

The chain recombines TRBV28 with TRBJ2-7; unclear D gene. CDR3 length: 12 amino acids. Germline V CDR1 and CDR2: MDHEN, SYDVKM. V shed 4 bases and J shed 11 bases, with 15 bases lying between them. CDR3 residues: CASSWAWDDKYF. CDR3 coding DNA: TGTGCCAGCAGTTGGGCCTGGGATGATAAGTACTTC.